This T cell receptor beta chain stems from a study of T cell responses to AZD1222 COVID-19 vaccine. Broader study findings: Nearly half of the spike-specific TCRs reportedly recognize variant regions that carry no mutations. White British people made up most donors, females outnumbered males, and clonal diversity was possibly underestimated. The study sampled repertoires only after the peak T cell response.

For this clone: Its antigen is unidentified.

The data were produced by immunoSEQ multiplex PCR, yet TCRdb's version contains in-frame clones alone and is incomplete. The sample contains about 120,000 clones, roughly 87% of which appear only once. Germline V gene data show CDR1 as SNHLY and CDR2 as FYNNEI. The trim removed 5 bases at V and 0 bases at J, leaving 3 bases unmatched. The CDR3 has 15 amino acids. This TCR derives from an adult in good health. The sequences come from peripheral blood, collected on day 0 of AZD1222 vaccination. The V and J genes are TRBV2 and TRBJ2-2, with TRBD1 matching 7 bases. Here the CDR3 DNA reads TGTGCCAGCAGTTCCGGGACAGCGAACACCGGGGAGCTGTTTTTT. It encodes CASSSGTANTGELFF. Drawing the rest from reference TRBV2 and TRBJ2-2, the complete variable domain is EPEVTQTPSHQVTQMGQEVILRCVPISNHLYFYWYRQILGQKVEFLVSFYNNEISEKSEIFDDQFSVERPDGSNFTLKIRSTKLEDSAMYFCASSSGTANTGELFFGEGSRLTVL.